One and the same sample provided the 32 T cell receptor beta chains below, sequenced in a study of cytomegalovirus exposure and HLA in healthy donors. TCRdb's copy holds only in-frame clones and misses some; the assay was immunoSEQ multiplex PCR. The sample includes around 170,000 clones, about 85% of them seen just once. The sample was PBMCs. The receptors derive from a man aged 18 to 30 in good health and CMV-seropositive.

The rearrangement uses TRBV6-1 and TRBJ1-5; 7 bases line up with TRBD1. Losses at the gene ends were 3 bases for V and 15 bases for J; bases not matched to a gene: 11. Germline CDR1 reads MNHNS; CDR2 reads SASEGT. This CDR3 comprises 13 residues. DNA for the CDR3: TGTGCCAGCAGTGACGACGGGACAGCCGGGGGGCATTTT. It translates to CASSDDGTAGGHF.

This chain uses TRBV5-6 with TRBJ2-5, with 7 bases aligning to TRBD2. The V and J ends lost 3 bases and 3 bases, in that order; junction bases with no gene match: 8. Per the germline V gene, CDR1 is SGHDT and CDR2 is YYEEEE. The CDR3 consists of 15 residues. The CDR3 protein is CASSSIRDYEETQYF. The CDR3 DNA reads as TGTGCCAGCAGCTCGATCAGGGACTACGAAGAGACCCAGTACTTC.

The V and J genes are TRBV28 and TRBJ1-5; D is possibly TRBD1 (6 bases). The CDR3 covers 13 residues. V was shortened by 5 bases and J by 6 bases, with 11 bases between the two germline ends. Germline V CDR1 and CDR2: MDHEN, SYDVKM. The CDR3 sequence: CASSDPGVQPQHF. In DNA, the CDR3 is TGTGCCAGCAGTGATCCAGGGGTTCAGCCCCAGCATTTT. The full variable domain, completed using reference TRBV28 and TRBJ1-5, is DVKVTQSSRYLVKRTGEKVFLECVQDMDHENMFWYRQDPGLGLRLIYFSYDVKMKEKGDIPEGYSVSREKKERFSLILESASTNQTSMYLCASSDPGVQPQHFGDGTRLSIL.

The chain has TRBV14 and TRBJ1-2; unclear D gene. Germline V lookup: CDR1 SGHDN, CDR2 FVKESK. Trimming stripped 1 base from V and 1 base from J, with 7 bases between. The CDR3 extends over 14 amino acids. The CDR3 sequence is CASSQASVNYGYTF. The CDR3 DNA reads as TGTGCCAGCAGCCAAGCCTCAGTTAACTATGGCTACACCTTC.

The chain is built from TRBV6-1 and TRBJ2-5; D not certain. Germline V gene sequence: CDR1 MNHNS, CDR2 SASEGT. V lost 3 bases and J lost 3, with 14 bases in between. This CDR3 is 15 amino acids long. Here the CDR3 DNA reads TGTGCCAGCAGTGACCCTCATAACGCTAAAGAGACCCAGTACTTC. Translated, it gives CASSDPHNAKETQYF.

The chain joins TRBV28 to TRBJ2-7; D not certain. With 3 bases removed from V and 2 bases from J, the gap between germline ends came to 8 bases. This CDR3 has 13 amino acids. Germline V lookup: CDR1 MDHEN, CDR2 SYDVKM. The CDR3 sequence is CASSLWPPYEQYF. The DNA for the CDR3 is TGTGCCAGCAGTTTGTGGCCCCCCTACGAGCAGTACTTC.

The table lists this clone with a count of one. The gene calls are TRBV27 and TRBJ2-7; D perhaps matches TRBD2 (6 bases). The germline V gene has CDR1 MNHEY and CDR2 SMNVEV (reference sequence). V was pared by 2 bases and J by 2 bases, with 13 bases between. The CDR3 loop spans 15 amino acids. The CDR3 is CASSLKYGGTYEQYF. The CDR3 DNA is TGTGCCAGCAGTTTAAAGTATGGGGGGACCTACGAGCAGTACTTC.

The chain has TRBV27 and TRBJ2-1; D remains ambiguous. The V gene's germline CDR1 is MNHEY and CDR2 SMNVEV (reference sequence). V dropped 7 bases and J dropped 5 bases, with 9 bases sitting between them. The CDR3 has 12 amino acids. The CDR3: CASTTINNEQFF. In nucleotides, the CDR3 is TGTGCCAGCACCACAATAAACAATGAGCAGTTCTTC.

This clone was observed a handful of times. V and J are TRBV30 and TRBJ2-2; D uncertain. In germline, CDR1 is GTSNPN, CDR2 SVGIG (reference sequence). There are 12 residues in the CDR3. The V and J ends lost 0 bases and 5 bases respectively, with 4 bases between them. The CDR3 DNA is TGTGCCTGGAGTGTACGGACCGGGGAGCTGTTTTTT. Protein product: CAWSVRTGELFF.

The gene calls are TRBV28 and TRBJ1-1; D gene ambiguous. The CDR3 is 12 amino acids. From germline, CDR1 is MDHEN and CDR2 SYDVKM. Trimming pared 5 bases from V and 6 bases from J, leaving 10 bases between. CDR3 sequence: CASSLDLAEAFF. CDR3 sequence (DNA): TGTGCCAGCAGTCTAGATTTAGCTGAAGCTTTCTTT.

This rearrangement joins TRBV5-1 to TRBJ1-2; 11 bases agree with TRBD1. J gave up 8 bases and V 4 bases, and 4 bases lay outside the gene matches. This CDR3 comprises 13 residues. The V gene's germline CDR1 is SGHRS and CDR2 YFSETQ. The CDR3 reads CASSGQGAEGYTF. The CDR3 DNA reads TGCGCCAGCAGCGGACAGGGGGCCGAAGGCTACACCTTC. Together with reference TRBV5-1 and TRBJ1-2, the CDR3 gives the full variable domain: KAGVTQTPRYLIKTRGQQVTLSCSPISGHRSVSWYQQTPGQGLQFLFEYFSETQRNKGNFPGRFSGRQFSNSRSEMNVSTLELGDSALYLCASSGQGAEGYTFGSGTRLTVV.

V usage is TRBV9 and J usage is TRBJ1-2; 10 nucleotides align to TRBD1. Per the germline V gene, CDR1 is SGDLS and CDR2 is YYNGEE. The ends lost 3 bases at V and 4 bases at J; junction bases unmatched: 9. There are 16 residues in the CDR3. The CDR3 spells CASSAVGQGSPYGYTF. The CDR3 nucleotides are TGTGCCAGCAGCGCCGTGGGACAGGGGTCTCCCTATGGCTACACCTTC.

The rearrangement joins TRBV11-3 to TRBJ2-3, with 8 bases fitting TRBD2. This CDR3 is 17 amino acids long. The ends lost 5 bases at V and 2 bases at J; junction bases unmatched: 12. Germline V lookup: CDR1 SGHNT, CDR2 YENEEA. CDR3 bases: TGTGCCAGCAGCCGATCAAGACTAGCGAGGGACACAGATACGCAGTATTTT. Translated, it gives CASSRSRLARDTDTQYF.

The chain recombines TRBV28 with TRBJ1-1, with no clear D. With 2 bases removed from V and 0 bases from J, the gap between germline ends came to 7 bases. Germline V gene data show CDR1 as MDHEN and CDR2 as SYDVKM. The CDR3 covers 14 residues. CDR3 residues: CASSLIVMNTEAFF. CDR3 coding DNA: TGTGCCAGCAGTTTAATTGTAATGAACACTGAAGCTTTCTTT.

The chain combines TRBV7-3 with TRBJ2-3, with D possibly TRBD2 on 6 matching bases. CDR1 and CDR2 (germline): SGHTA, FQGTGA. CDR3 size: 15 residues. Trimming left V 2 bases short and J 6 bases short, with 15 bases between. The CDR3 DNA is TGTGCCAGCAGCTTAGCGGGAATCGGGACGGATACGCAGTATTTT. It is translated as CASSLAGIGTDTQYF.

The V call is TRBV28, the J call TRBJ2-2; unclear D gene. Between the trimmed V and J ends, which lost 4 bases and 4 bases, there was a span of 10 bases. The CDR3 covers 14 residues. CDR1 is MDHEN, CDR2 SYDVKM, per germline. The CDR3 reads CASSSPGFTGELFF. The CDR3 DNA is TGTGCCAGCAGTTCTCCGGGTTTCACCGGGGAGCTGTTTTTT.

This clone appeared once. The chain combines TRBV13 with TRBJ1-2; no clear D gene. Trimming stripped 5 bases from V and 4 bases from J, with 11 bases between. This CDR3 contains 13 residues. Germline V gene data show CDR1 as PRHDT and CDR2 as FYEKMQ (reference sequence). CDR3 in DNA: TGTGCCAGCAGCAAGACCGCGGCCTATGGCTACACCTTC. Translated, it gives CASSKTAAYGYTF.

The rearrangement joins TRBV28 to TRBJ2-2; D not certain. The CDR3 loop spans 14 amino acids. Germline V gene sequence: CDR1 MDHEN, CDR2 SYDVKM. Trimming took 7 bases from V and 8 from J, leaving 17 bases between them. CDR3 bases: TGTGCCAGCAATTCGGTCCTCGCCCCGGGGGAGCTGTTTTTT. Protein product: CASNSVLAPGELFF.

The chain is built from TRBV4-1 and TRBJ2-1; 9 bases map to TRBD2. CDR3 length: 15 residues. The germline V gene has CDR1 MGHRA and CDR2 YSYEKL. J was trimmed by 6 bases and V by 2 bases; bases with no gene match: 5. The CDR3 loop is CASSQRAGGPNEQFF. CDR3 nucleotides: TGCGCCAGCAGCCAACGGGCGGGGGGGCCCAATGAGCAGTTCTTC.

This chain uses TRBV27 with TRBJ1-2; 9 bases map to TRBD1. The germline V gene encodes CDR1 MNHEY and CDR2 SMNVEV (reference sequence). Unmatched junction bases numbered 5, after V lost 6 bases and J lost 0 bases. This CDR3 is 15 amino acids long. Here the CDR3 reads CASRTGGITNYGYTF. The CDR3 DNA reads TGTGCCAGCAGGACAGGGGGTATCACTAACTATGGCTACACCTTC.

As concerns this clone: Other DNA sequences in the sample encode the same CDR3. This chain joins TRBV9 and TRBJ2-2; maybe TRBD2 (5 bases). The CDR3 contains 15 residues. CDR1 and CDR2 (germline): SGDLS, YYNGEE. Trimming left V 0 bases short and J 1 base short, with 7 bases between. The CDR3 loop reads CASSVVSGNTGELFF. The CDR3 DNA reads as TGTGCCAGCAGCGTAGTGAGCGGGAACACCGGGGAGCTGTTTTTT.

The gene calls are TRBV5-1 and TRBJ1-2; 10 nucleotides align to TRBD1. The trim removed 2 bases at V and 8 bases at J, leaving 6 bases unmatched. This CDR3 spans 14 amino acids. Germline CDR1 SGHRS, CDR2 YFSETQ. CDR3 DNA: TGCGCCAGCAGCTTCGAGACAGGGGGCTGGGGCTACACCTTC. Translated, it gives CASSFETGGWGYTF.

V gene TRBV29-1 combines with J gene TRBJ2-1; the match to TRBD2 covers 11 bases. V was pared by 7 bases and J by 5 bases, with 13 bases of the junction left unmatched. The CDR3 sequence is 16 residues long. CDR1 is SQVTM, CDR2 ANQGSEA, per germline. The CDR3 DNA reads TGCAGCGCCCGAAAAATAGCGGGAGGGCCCAACAATGAGCAGTTCTTC. The encoded protein is CSARKIAGGPNNEQFF.

J is TRBJ2-7 and V is TRBV7-8; 8 nucleotides match TRBD1. Germline CDR1 is SGHVS and CDR2 is FQNEAQ. The CDR3 consists of 17 residues. Trimming removed 5 bases from V and 7 bases from J; junction bases left unmatched: 19. The CDR3 region is CASSLQGLTGDLKEQYF. DNA of the CDR3: TGTGCCAGCAGCCTCCAAGGCCTGACAGGGGACCTCAAAGAGCAGTACTTC.

This sequence joins TRBV5-1 and TRBJ2-7; 13 positions match TRBD2. Germline V gene lookup returns CDR1 SGHRS and CDR2 YFSETQ. Unmatched junction bases numbered 6, after V lost 3 bases and J lost 6 bases. The CDR3 runs 15 residues. Here the CDR3 DNA reads TGCGCCAGCAGCTCCTCCACTAGCGGGAGGGGCGAGCAGTACTTC. It yields the protein CASSSSTSGRGEQYF.

The chain carries TRBV6-1 and TRBJ1-4; 10 bases line up with TRBD1. The CDR3 totals 17 residues. J lost 3 bases, V lost 4 bases, and 8 bases had no gene match. The V gene's germline CDR1 is MNHNS and CDR2 SASEGT. This CDR3 is CASSVRDRGTSNEKLFF. The CDR3 DNA follows: TGTGCCAGCAGTGTCCGGGACAGGGGCACTTCTAATGAAAAACTGTTTTTT.

The rearrangement links TRBV30 to TRBJ1-2; D call uncertain. There are 10 residues in the CDR3. The germline gives CDR1 GTSNPN, CDR2 SVGIG (reference sequence). Trimming took off 3 bases at V and 7 bases at J, with 6 bases between the two ends. The CDR3 protein is CAWREIGYTF. Written as DNA, the CDR3 is TGTGCCTGGAGGGAGATTGGCTACACCTTC.

This chain connects TRBV5-1 to TRBJ2-7; 7 bases fit TRBD2. The trim removed 0 bases at V and 1 base at J, leaving 7 bases unmatched. CDR3 length equals 16 residues. Per the germline V gene, CDR1 is SGHRS and CDR2 is YFSETQ. CDR3 sequence: CASSLASGRGSYEQYF. The CDR3 DNA reads as TGCGCCAGCAGCTTGGCCTCAGGGCGGGGGTCCTACGAGCAGTACTTC.

V is TRBV28 and J is TRBJ1-2; D might be TRBD1 (6 bases). Per the germline V gene, CDR1 is MDHEN and CDR2 is SYDVKM. There are 17 residues in the CDR3. V shed 7 bases and J shed 4 bases, with 25 bases lying between them. In DNA form, the CDR3 reads TGTGCCAGCACCCCTACAGGGCTCGGAGACGGCTTCTATGGCTACACCTTC. Translated, it gives CASTPTGLGDGFYGYTF.

This CDR3 is CASSSIDIAGDGTDTQYF. The DNA for the CDR3 is TGTGCCAGCAGCTCAATAGATATAGCGGGGGATGGAACAGATACGCAGTATTTT. V is TRBV28 and J is TRBJ2-3, with 9 bases that match TRBD2. Germline V gene lookup returns CDR1 MDHEN and CDR2 SYDVKM. The J segment lost 3 bases and the V segment lost 6 bases, leaving 16 bases of the junction unmatched. The CDR3 has 18 residues.

The chain joins TRBV4-1 to TRBJ1-4, with TRBD1 matching over 9 bases. The length of the CDR3 is 19 residues. V gave up 1 base and J gave up 6 bases; unmatched junction bases: 15. Looked up from germline, CDR1 is MGHRA and CDR2 is YSYEKL. The CDR3 nucleotides are TGCGCCAGCAGCCAAGTGGGACAGGGTGGGGGCCAAGGGGATGAAAAACTGTTTTTT. Translated, it gives CASSQVGQGGGQGDEKLFF.

The rearrangement joins TRBV16 to TRBJ2-7; TRBD1 agrees at 8 bases. The CDR3 has 17 residues. Germline V gene lookup returns CDR1 KGHSY and CDR2 FQNENV. V lost 3 bases, J lost 3 bases, and 13 bases stayed unmatched. In nucleotides, the CDR3 is TGTGCCAGCAGCCATATGACAGGCGGGACAGGAGTCTACGAGCAGTACTTC. Its protein is CASSHMTGGTGVYEQYF.